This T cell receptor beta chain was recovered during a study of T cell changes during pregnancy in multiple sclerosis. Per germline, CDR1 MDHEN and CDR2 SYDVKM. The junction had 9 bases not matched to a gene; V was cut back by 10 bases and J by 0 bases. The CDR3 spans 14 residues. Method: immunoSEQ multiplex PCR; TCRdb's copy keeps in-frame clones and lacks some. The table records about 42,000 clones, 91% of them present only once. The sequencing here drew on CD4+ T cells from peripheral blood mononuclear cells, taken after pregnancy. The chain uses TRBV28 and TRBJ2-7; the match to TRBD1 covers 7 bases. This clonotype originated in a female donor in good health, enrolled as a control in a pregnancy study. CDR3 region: CATVSGTASYEQYF. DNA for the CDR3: TGTGCCACCGTCTCCGGGACAGCCTCCTACGAGCAGTACTTC.